A selection of T cell receptor beta chains follows, all from one sample in a study of identical twins. One entry per CDR3 protein results from TCRdb running MiXCR on the 5' RACE reads. Among under 900,000 distinct CDR3 sequences listed, roughly an eighth were seen once. These data also featured in a second study, about yellow fever vaccine responses in identical twins.

Sequences were obtained from PBMCs. These receptors came from a woman younger than 35 in good health. The CDR3 runs from the conserved cysteine through the conserved F or W. The order of the fields is clone size, V gene, D gene, J gene, CDR3 protein, CDR3 DNA. A D gene is named only where the DNA matches it firmly. Expanded clones get a size class; other rows say once, few or many, or leave the size out.

>few|TRBV27|TRBD2|TRBJ2-2
CASGRLQGTTNTGELFF
TGTGCCAGCGGGCGTTTGCAAGGGACTACGAACACCGGGGAGCTGTTTTTT
>NA|TRBV12-3/TRBV12-4|TRBD2|TRBJ2-1
CASSRTSGGPNEQFF
TGTGCCAGCAGTCGGACTAGCGGAGGGCCTAATGAGCAGTTCTTC
>few|TRBV20-1|NA|TRBJ2-3
CSARGGPLLYTQYF
TGCAGTGCGAGAGGGGGACCCCTTCTATATACGCAGTATTTT
>few|TRBV6-2/TRBV6-3|NA|TRBJ2-7
CASTPDGPSYEQYF
TGTGCCAGCACCCCGGACGGTCCTTCTTACGAGCAGTACTTC
>many|TRBV12-3/TRBV12-4|NA|TRBJ1-1
CASKGGGAQNTEAFF
TGTGCCAGCAAAGGAGGTGGGGCGCAAAACACTGAAGCTTTCTTT
>NA|TRBV27|NA|TRBJ1-1
CASEYKQGLMNTEAFF
TGTGCCAGCGAATATAAACAGGGTCTTATGAACACTGAAGCTTTCTTT
>NA|TRBV9|NA|TRBJ2-3
CASSDRDSSPSTDTQYF
TGTGCCAGCAGCGACCGGGACTCCAGCCCTAGCACAGATACGCAGTATTTT
>NA|TRBV20-1|TRBD2|TRBJ2-1
CSAARASGGRQFF
TGCAGTGCCGCGAGGGCTAGCGGGGGTCGGCAGTTCTTC
>NA|TRBV20-1|NA|TRBJ2-1
CSAIPFTGVGYNEQFF
TGCAGTGCTATTCCTTTTACGGGAGTGGGGTACAATGAGCAGTTCTTC
>NA|TRBV9|NA|TRBJ2-2
CASSQRRRGDAGELFF
TGTGCCAGCAGCCAACGTAGGAGGGGAGATGCCGGGGAGCTGTTTTTT
>many|TRBV27|TRBD2|TRBJ2-2
CATFPRDYQQTGELFF
TGTGCCACTTTCCCCCGGGACTACCAACAGACCGGGGAGCTGTTTTTT
>few|TRBV19|TRBD1|TRBJ1-6
CASSSQTGRNSPLHF
TGTGCCAGTAGTTCACAGACAGGGCGGAATTCACCCCTCCACTTT
>few|TRBV7-7|NA|TRBJ2-1
CASSPKGRSSYNEQFF
TGTGCCAGCAGCCCGAAGGGGCGGAGCTCCTACAATGAGCAGTTCTTC
>many|TRBV2|NA|TRBJ1-6
CASSEFRGNNSPLHF
TGTGCCAGCAGTGAATTCAGGGGTAATAATTCACCCCTCCACTTT
>NA|TRBV6-4|NA|TRBJ2-2
CASSATGTRNTGELFF
TGTGCCAGCAGTGCAACCGGGACTCGCAACACCGGGGAGCTGTTTTTT
>many|TRBV24-1|NA|TRBJ2-1
CATSATGGYNEQFF
TGTGCCACCAGTGCCACCGGCGGGTACAATGAGCAGTTCTTC
>few|TRBV7-9|NA|TRBJ2-3
CASSFPGVSMNTQYF
TGTGCCAGCAGTTTCCCGGGGGTCAGCATGAATACGCAGTATTTT
>once|TRBV12-3/TRBV12-4|TRBD1|TRBJ1-5
CATSHWGQGEQPQHF
TGTGCCACCTCCCACTGGGGACAGGGAGAACAGCCCCAGCATTTT
>NA|TRBV6-6|NA|TRBJ2-3
CASTPDLYTQYF
TGTGCCAGCACGCCGGACTTGTATACGCAGTATTTT
>few|TRBV7-8|NA|TRBJ1-5
CASSPTHEPQHF
TGTGCCAGCAGTCCGACACACGAGCCCCAGCATTTT
>few|TRBV3-1|NA|TRBJ2-2
CASSQVWGTGELFF
TGTGCCAGCAGCCAAGTTTGGGGCACCGGGGAGCTGTTTTTT
>few|TRBV3-1|NA|TRBJ2-1
CASCQQGGRRDEQFF
TGTGCCAGCTGCCAACAGGGGGGGCGGCGAGATGAGCAGTTCTTC
>few|TRBV29-1|NA|TRBJ1-1
CSVAGGGLSSEAFF
TGCAGCGTTGCTGGGGGCGGCCTCTCGTCTGAAGCTTTCTTT
>NA|TRBV5-4|TRBD2|TRBJ2-1
CASSVLAPRGNEQFF
TGTGCCAGCAGCGTACTAGCGCCCCGAGGTAATGAGCAGTTCTTC
>few|TRBV7-2|TRBD2|TRBJ2-3
CASSSYSGMGDTQYF
TGTGCCAGCAGCTCGTATAGCGGGATGGGAGATACGCAGTATTTT